The 28 T cell receptor beta chains given below trace back to one sample, sequenced in a study of CD8 T cells in ankylosing spondylitis. TCRdb re-derived calls from the 5' RACE reads in MiXCR, one entry per CDR3 protein. The profile shows just over 300,000 distinct CDR3 sequences, less than 25% of them singletons. What was sequenced was blood, either unsorted or a sorted T cell fraction (not recorded which). The receptors originated from a female donor with ankylosing spondylitis or in good health (not recorded which).

This clonotype has a count of ten or more. V and J are TRBV29-1 and TRBJ1-2; 9 bases fit TRBD1. Unmatched junction bases numbered 4, after V lost 0 bases and J lost 8 bases. CDR1 is SQVTM and CDR2 is ANQGSEA in the germline V gene. The CDR3 sequence is 13 residues long. CDR3 sequence: CSVEDRDREGYTF. CDR3 nucleotide sequence: TGCAGCGTTGAAGATCGGGACAGGGAGGGCTACACCTTC.

V and J are TRBV7-9 and TRBJ2-5; no firm D call. CDR1 is SEHNR, CDR2 FQNEAQ, per germline (reference sequence). CDR3 length: 15 residues. Between the trimmed V and J ends, which lost 2 bases and 2 bases, there was a span of 12 bases. The CDR3 spells CASSLPSDIQETQYF. The CDR3 nucleotides are TGTGCCAGCAGCTTACCCAGCGACATTCAAGAGACCCAGTACTTC.

The rearrangement links TRBV7-8 to TRBJ2-3; D call uncertain. With 3 bases removed from V and 10 bases from J, the gap between germline ends came to 11 bases. Germline CDR1 reads SGHVS; CDR2 reads FQNEAQ. This CDR3 spans 12 amino acids. The CDR3 DNA is TGTGCCAGCAGCTTCGATGACCGTTCGCAGTATTTT. It encodes CASSFDDRSQYF.

Written as DNA, the CDR3 is TGCAGTGTCAGGACAGCCTTCCCCATGAACACTGAAGCTTTCTTT. It translates to CSVRTAFPMNTEAFF. This chain connects TRBV20-1 to TRBJ1-1; D may be TRBD1 (6 bases). CDR3 length: 15 residues. Per germline, CDR1 DFQATT and CDR2 SNEGSKA (reference sequence). Trimming pared 7 bases from V and 0 bases from J, leaving 18 bases between.

The chain carries TRBV20-1 and TRBJ2-7; 9 bases are a match to TRBD1. The germline V gene has CDR1 DFQATT and CDR2 SNEGSKA (reference sequence). V lost 5 bases to trimming and J lost 2 bases; unmatched junction nucleotides: 1. The CDR3 spans 12 residues. Here the CDR3 DNA reads TGCAGTGCTTGGGACAGGGCCTACGAGCAGTACTTC. This encodes CSAWDRAYEQYF.

CDR3 bases: TGCGCCAGCAGCTTTGGACTACCAGAGCAGTTCTTC. This sequence encodes CASSFGLPEQFF. This chain connects TRBV5-1 to TRBJ2-1; possible D gene TRBD2, 6 bases. Trimming stripped 2 bases from V and 10 bases from J, with 10 bases between. The CDR3 consists of 12 residues. Germline loops: CDR1 SGHRS, CDR2 YFSETQ.

The chain links TRBV6-2 or TRBV6-3 to TRBJ1-1, with D possibly TRBD1 on 6 matching bases. V shed 8 bases and J shed 5 bases, with 21 bases lying between them. Germline V gives CDR1 MNHEY, CDR2 SVGEGT. The CDR3 loop spans 15 amino acids. The chain's CDR3 is CASANPGVGGTEAFF. The CDR3 DNA sequence: TGTGCCAGCGCCAATCCAGGGGTTGGAGGTACTGAAGCTTTCTTT.

This clonotype was found a few times. The chain links TRBV6-5 to TRBJ2-1, with TRBD1 as a possible D gene (5 bases). Germline lookup yields CDR1 MNHEY and CDR2 SVGAGI. The CDR3 length is 12 residues. With 0 bases removed from V and 9 bases from J, the gap between germline ends came to 6 bases. Here the CDR3 reads CASSYSQGEQFF. The CDR3 region has the DNA TGTGCCAGCAGTTACTCCCAGGGTGAGCAGTTCTTC.

This clonotype was counted only a few times. The rearrangement links TRBV7-2 to TRBJ2-7; D may be TRBD1 (6 bases). V lost 5 bases, J lost 5 bases, and 16 bases lay in between. Germline V gives CDR1 SGHTA, CDR2 FQGNSA. The CDR3 spans 14 residues. The DNA for the CDR3 is TGTGCCAGCAGCCCTGGGGGCGCAGTCAACGAGCAGTACTTC. It specifies CASSPGGAVNEQYF.

This chain uses TRBV20-1 with TRBJ1-6; no definite D call. This CDR3 spans 14 amino acids. Trimming cost V 3 bases and J 9 bases, with 15 bases left between them. Germline V gene sequence: CDR1 DFQATT, CDR2 SNEGSKA (reference sequence). As DNA, the CDR3 is TGCAGTGCTAGTGGGCTTACAGCCGGTTCACCCCTCCACTTT. It encodes CSASGLTAGSPLHF.

Comment on this clonotype: A junction end diverges from the germline sequence, so it may reflect a read error. CDR3 bases: TGCAGCGTTGATACAGGGGGCCAAGAGACCCAGAACTTC. Its translation is CSVDTGGQETQNF. The rearrangement uses TRBV29-1 and TRBJ2-5; 9 positions agree with TRBD1. Germline assignment: CDR1 SQVTM and CDR2 ANQGSEA. The CDR3 contains 13 residues.

The chain is built from TRBV7-8 and TRBJ1-1; D ambiguous. Germline lookup yields CDR1 SGHVS and CDR2 FQNEAQ. V lost 5 bases and J lost 0, with 19 bases in between. The CDR3 is made up of 17 amino acids. The CDR3 loop reads CASSRGGGGMLNTEAFF. DNA of the CDR3: TGTGCCAGCAGCCGCGGAGGTGGCGGGATGTTGAACACTGAAGCTTTCTTT.

In its sample, this clonotype was seen many times. The chain uses TRBV7-9 and TRBJ1-2; D uncertain. V gave up 0 bases and J gave up 4 bases, with 6 bases separating them. CDR1 is SEHNR, CDR2 FQNEAQ, per germline (reference sequence). CDR3 length: 13 amino acids. The CDR3 DNA follows: TGTGCCAGCAGCTTAGCGGGCGGCTATGGCTACACCTTC. As protein: CASSLAGGYGYTF.

The chain links TRBV28 to TRBJ2-7, with D perhaps TRBD2 (6 bases). The CDR3 is made up of 16 amino acids. Germline CDR1 reads MDHEN; CDR2 reads SYDVKM. Trimming took 2 bases from V and 6 from J, leaving 20 bases between them. The DNA of the CDR3 is TGTGCCAGCAGTTTACTGTCGGCGGGGACCTTTCGCGAGCAGTACTTC. Encoded protein: CASSLLSAGTFREQYF.

The rearrangement joins TRBV15 to TRBJ1-5, with D perhaps TRBD1 (5 bases). Trimming removed 5 bases at V and 6 bases at J, with 11 bases between. The CDR3 extends over 13 amino acids. Germline CDR1 and CDR2: LNHNV and YYDKDF (reference sequence). CDR3 DNA: TGTGCCACCAGCCGGACACCGGGTCAGCCCCAGCATTTT. Protein: CATSRTPGQPQHF.

This clonotype was observed a few times. J is TRBJ2-7 and V is TRBV20-1, with a possible D match to TRBD2 (7 bases). CDR3 size: 15 residues. The germline V gene has CDR1 DFQATT and CDR2 SNEGSKA (reference sequence). V lost 6 bases to trimming and J lost 0 bases, with 18 bases between them. CDR3 residues: CSARRWGGGSYEQYF. The CDR3, as DNA: TGCAGTGCCCGGAGATGGGGAGGGGGCTCCTACGAGCAGTACTTC.

This chain links TRBV13 with TRBJ2-4; possibly TRBD2 for D (5 bases). This CDR3 region has 16 residues. Germline CDR1 and CDR2: PRHDT and FYEKMQ (reference sequence). V gave up 4 bases and J gave up 0 bases, with 13 bases separating them. DNA for the CDR3: TGTGCCAGCAGCTCCCCGAGGAGGCCAGCCAAAAACATTCAGTACTTC. Its translation: CASSSPRRPAKNIQYF.

The chain couples TRBV6-1 to TRBJ2-1, with 8 bases matching TRBD2. CDR3 size: 14 residues. V gave up 10 bases and J gave up 6 bases; unmatched junction bases: 11. The V gene's germline CDR1 is MNHNS and CDR2 SASEGT. CDR3 in DNA: TGTGCCACCCTCTCGGGACTAGGGTTCAATGAGCAGTTCTTC. Its protein is CATLSGLGFNEQFF.

This chain connects TRBV18 to TRBJ2-1; 9 nucleotides line up with TRBD2. Losses at the gene ends were 0 bases for V and 3 bases for J; bases not matched to a gene: 6. The germline gives CDR1 KGHSH, CDR2 LQKENI. The CDR3 has 17 amino acids. The chain's CDR3 is CASSPPVASGNYNEQFF. Written as DNA, the CDR3 is TGTGCCAGCTCACCACCGGTGGCTAGCGGGAACTACAATGAGCAGTTCTTC. Combining the CDR3 with reference TRBV18 and TRBJ2-1 gives the whole variable domain NAGVMQNPRHLVRRRGQEARLRCSPMKGHSHVYWYRQLPEEGLKFMVYLQKENIIDESGMPKERFSAEFPKEGPSILRIQQVVRGDSAAYFCASSPPVASGNYNEQFFGPGTRLTVL.

This chain joins TRBV5-5 and TRBJ2-7, with a possible D match to TRBD2 (5 bases). The CDR3 totals 14 residues. V dropped 4 bases and J dropped 3 bases, with 14 bases sitting between them. Germline V gives CDR1 SGHKS, CDR2 YYEKEE (reference sequence). This CDR3 is CASSHHTGNYEQYF. The DNA of the CDR3 is TGTGCCAGCAGCCACCATACGGGGAACTACGAGCAGTACTTC.

This clonotype has ten or more counts. The rearrangement uses TRBV20-1 and TRBJ2-5, with no clear D. The CDR3 runs to 16 residues. Germline CDR1 reads DFQATT; CDR2 reads SNEGSKA (reference sequence). Trimming left V 3 bases short and J 2 bases short, with 19 bases between. CDR3 region: CSASPLKFTGQETQYF. CDR3 sequence (DNA): TGCAGTGCTAGCCCCCTAAAGTTTACCGGGCAAGAGACCCAGTACTTC.

This clonotype was recorded a few times. In this CDR3 the conserved last residue, phenylalanine or tryptophan, is missing, so a read error is likely. The DNA is omitted, as the CDR3 cannot be located on it reliably, and the CDR3 follows TCRdb's listing. The chain carries TRBV7-2 and TRBJ2-1. Both ends counted, the CDR3 spans 11 residues. Germline-derived CDR1 and CDR2 are SGHTA and FQGNSA. The CDR3 loop is CASSLAGSVGI.

CDR3 nucleotide sequence: TGTGCCAGCAGTTACCTCGGACAGGGGGCCACCTACAATGAGCAGTTCTTC. As protein: CASSYLGQGATYNEQFF. The V and J genes are TRBV6-2 or TRBV6-3 and TRBJ2-1, with 11 bases lining up with TRBD1. V was pared by 2 bases and J by 2 bases, with 5 bases of the junction left unmatched. The length of the CDR3 is 17 residues. From germline, CDR1 is MNHEY and CDR2 SVGEGT.

For the CDR3, the DNA is TGCAGTGCTAGAGATTGGGGGACTAGCGGGAACTACGAGCAGTACTTC. Residues: CSARDWGTSGNYEQYF. The chain joins TRBV20-1 to TRBJ2-7, with 13 bases fitting TRBD2. The CDR3 has 16 residues. CDR1 and CDR2 from the germline V gene are DFQATT and SNEGSKA (reference sequence). J gave up 3 bases and V 0 bases, and 5 bases lay outside the gene matches.

Only a few counts were recorded for this clonotype. V gene TRBV7-9 combines with J gene TRBJ2-7; D gene ambiguous. Germline values: CDR1 SEHNR, CDR2 FQNEAQ (reference sequence). This CDR3 spans 13 amino acids. Between the trimmed V and J ends, which lost 2 bases and 3 bases, there was a span of 8 bases. CDR3 DNA sequence: TGTGCCAGCAGCTTATCCCTGTTCTACGAGCAGTACTTC. Residues: CASSLSLFYEQYF.

V and J are TRBV14 and TRBJ1-3; D call uncertain. Trimming shortened V by 5 bases and J by 0 bases, and 14 bases separated the two germline ends. The CDR3 consists of 16 residues. Germline values: CDR1 SGHDN, CDR2 FVKESK. CDR3 loop: CASSSRPWASGNTIYF. In DNA, the CDR3 is TGTGCCAGCAGCTCCCGCCCATGGGCCTCTGGAAACACCATATATTTT.

Only one count was recorded for this clonotype. V is TRBV6-1 and J is TRBJ2-5; weak D call: TRBD2 (6 bases). The CDR3 extends over 13 amino acids. Germline loops: CDR1 MNHNS, CDR2 SASEGT. Trimming removed 7 bases from V and 7 bases from J, with 16 bases in between. CDR3 amino acids: CASNTGGPRTQYF. CDR3 DNA sequence: TGTGCCAGCAACACCGGGGGACCCCGGACCCAGTACTTC.

Here the CDR3 reads CASSREGSIYEQYF. The CDR3 DNA reads TGTGCCAGCAGTCGAGAAGGTAGCATCTACGAGCAGTACTTC. The rearrangement links TRBV6-1 to TRBJ2-7; no clear D gene. The length of the CDR3 is 14 residues. V was shortened by 5 bases and J by 3 bases, with 14 bases between the two germline ends. The V gene's germline CDR1 is MNHNS and CDR2 SASEGT.